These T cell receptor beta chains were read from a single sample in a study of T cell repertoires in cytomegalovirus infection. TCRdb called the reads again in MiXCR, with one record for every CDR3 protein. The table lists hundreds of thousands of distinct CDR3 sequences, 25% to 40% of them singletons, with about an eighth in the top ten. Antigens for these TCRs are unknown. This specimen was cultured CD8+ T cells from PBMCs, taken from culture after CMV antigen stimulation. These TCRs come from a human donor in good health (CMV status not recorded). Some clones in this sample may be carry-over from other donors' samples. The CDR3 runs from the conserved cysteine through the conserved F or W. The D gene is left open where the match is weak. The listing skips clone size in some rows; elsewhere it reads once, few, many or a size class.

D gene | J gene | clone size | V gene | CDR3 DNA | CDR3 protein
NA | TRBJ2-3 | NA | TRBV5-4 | TGTGCCAGCAGCCCCAAACAGGCGATCACAGATACGCAGTATTTT | CASSPKQAITDTQYF
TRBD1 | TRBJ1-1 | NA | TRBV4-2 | TGTGCCAGCAGCCAAGAAGGGGGCGGCAACACTGAAGCTTTCTTT | CASSQEGGGNTEAFF
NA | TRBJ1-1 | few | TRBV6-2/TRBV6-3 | TGTGCCAGCAGTTACCCTCCCTTCGACAGCTTGAACACTGAAGCTTTCTTT | CASSYPPFDSLNTEAFF
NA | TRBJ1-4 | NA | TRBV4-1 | TGCGCCAGCAGCCGAGAAATCGGCGTTCTTAATGAAAAACTGTTTTTT | CASSREIGVLNEKLFF
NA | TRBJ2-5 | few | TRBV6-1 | TGTGCCAGCATCCCCGTGGGTGGTTGGGAGACCCAGTACTTC | CASIPVGGWETQYF
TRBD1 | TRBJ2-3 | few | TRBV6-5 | TGTGCCAGCAGTTACTCGACAGGGCAGTTGACAGATACGCAGTATTTT | CASSYSTGQLTDTQYF
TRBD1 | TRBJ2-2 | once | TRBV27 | TGTGCCAGCAGTTTATGGGCTGGGACAGATAACACCGGGGAGCTGTTTTTT | CASSLWAGTDNTGELFF
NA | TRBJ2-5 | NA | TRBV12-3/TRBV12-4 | TGTGCCAGCAGTCTCCACCAAGAGACCCAGTACTTC | CASSLHQETQYF
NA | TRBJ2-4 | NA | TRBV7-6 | TGTGCCAGCAGCTTAGCGTTAACCGGGGTGGACATTCAGTACTTC | CASSLALTGVDIQYF
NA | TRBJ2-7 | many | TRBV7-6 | TGTGCCAGCAGCTTAGGACCGTCCGAGAGGTACGAGCAGTACTTC | CASSLGPSERYEQYF
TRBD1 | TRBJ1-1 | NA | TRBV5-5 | TGTGCCAGCAGCCCTGGACAGGGAGTAACTGAAGCTTTCTTT | CASSPGQGVTEAFF
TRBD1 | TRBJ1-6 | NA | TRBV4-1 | TGCGCCAGCAGCCAATTTTGGGACAGAATCGAGAATTCACCCCTCCACTTT | CASSQFWDRIENSPLHF
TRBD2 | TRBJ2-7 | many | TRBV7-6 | TGTGCCAGCAGCTTAGGGGGACTAACCTACGAGCAGTACTTC | CASSLGGLTYEQYF
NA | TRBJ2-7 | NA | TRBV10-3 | TGTGCCATCAGTGAATTGTTGGGCGACGAGCAGTACTTC | CAISELLGDEQYF
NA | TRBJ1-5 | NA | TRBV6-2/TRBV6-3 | TGTGCCAGCAGTACGGGACGGGATTTTGCGCCCCAGCATTTT | CASSTGRDFAPQHF
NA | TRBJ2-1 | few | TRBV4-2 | TGTGCCAGCAGCCAAGAAGGTGGGGTTGCAGTCTACAATGAGCAGTTCTTC | CASSQEGGVAVYNEQFF
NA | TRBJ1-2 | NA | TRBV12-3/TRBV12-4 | TGTGCCAGCAGTTGGTACAGGAACTATGGCTACACCTTC | CASSWYRNYGYTF
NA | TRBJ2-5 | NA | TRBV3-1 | TGTGCCAGCAGCGAAACGGTCGAGACCCAGTACTTC | CASSETVETQYF